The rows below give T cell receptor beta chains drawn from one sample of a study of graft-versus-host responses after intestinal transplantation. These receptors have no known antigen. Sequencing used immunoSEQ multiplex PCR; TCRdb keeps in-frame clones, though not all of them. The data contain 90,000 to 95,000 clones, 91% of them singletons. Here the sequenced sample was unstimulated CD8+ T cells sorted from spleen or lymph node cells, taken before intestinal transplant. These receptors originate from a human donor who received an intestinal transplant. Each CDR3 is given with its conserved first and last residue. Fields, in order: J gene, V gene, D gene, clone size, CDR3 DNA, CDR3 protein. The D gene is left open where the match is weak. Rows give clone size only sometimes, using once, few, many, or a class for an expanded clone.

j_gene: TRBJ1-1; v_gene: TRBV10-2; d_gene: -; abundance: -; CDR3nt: TGCGCCAGCAGTGTCGGGGCTGAAGCTTTCTTT; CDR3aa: CASSVGAEAFF
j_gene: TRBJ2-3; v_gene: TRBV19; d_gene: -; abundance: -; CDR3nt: TGTGCCAGTAGTATCGAGGGCGAGGGCCGGTATAGCACAGATACGCAGTATTTT; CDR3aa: CASSIEGEGRYSTDTQYF
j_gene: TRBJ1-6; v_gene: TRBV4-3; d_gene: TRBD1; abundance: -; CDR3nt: TGCGCCAGCAGCCAAGATGGAACCGTAGGGGGCCCTAATTCACCCCTCCACTTT; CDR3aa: CASSQDGTVGGPNSPLHF
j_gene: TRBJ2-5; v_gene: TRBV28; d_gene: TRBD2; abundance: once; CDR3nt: TGTGCCAGCACCCTCCGGGACTTCTGGCGGGGGGGCACCACGAGGGAGACCCAGTACTTC; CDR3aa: CASTLRDFWRGGTTRETQYF
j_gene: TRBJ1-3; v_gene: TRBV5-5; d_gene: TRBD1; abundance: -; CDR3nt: TGTGCCAGCAGCTTATATGACAGGGGCTTAGGTGGAAACACCATATATTTT; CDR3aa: CASSLYDRGLGGNTIYF
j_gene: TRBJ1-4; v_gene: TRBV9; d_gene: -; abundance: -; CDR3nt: TGTGCCAGCAGCGTAGACGACAGCCTTGCAACTAATGAAAAACTGTTTTTT; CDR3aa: CASSVDDSLATNEKLFF
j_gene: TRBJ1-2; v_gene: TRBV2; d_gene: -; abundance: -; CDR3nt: TGTGCCAGCACGGGTGGATATGGCTACACCTTC; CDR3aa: CASTGGYGYTF
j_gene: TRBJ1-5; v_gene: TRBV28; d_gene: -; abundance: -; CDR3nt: TGTGCCAGCAGTTTTCCCCACGGAGGGCAGCCCCAGCATTTT; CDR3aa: CASSFPHGGQPQHF
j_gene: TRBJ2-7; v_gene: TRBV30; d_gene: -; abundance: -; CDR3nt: TGTGCCTGGAGTATGGACAATCCGGAGCAGTACTTC; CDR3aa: CAWSMDNPEQYF
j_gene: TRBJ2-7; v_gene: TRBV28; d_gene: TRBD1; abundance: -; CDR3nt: TGTGCCAGCAGTCCGACTAACAGGGGCTCGTACGAGCAGTACTTC; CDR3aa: CASSPTNRGSYEQYF
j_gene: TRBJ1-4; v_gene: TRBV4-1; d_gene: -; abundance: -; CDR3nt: TGCGCCAGCAGCCGAGGACAGCGTAATAATGAAAAACTGTTTTTT; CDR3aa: CASSRGQRNNEKLFF
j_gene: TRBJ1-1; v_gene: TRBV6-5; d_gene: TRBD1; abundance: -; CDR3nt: TGTGCCAGCAGTTACTCCGCAGGGGGGACTGAAGCTTTCTTT; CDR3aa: CASSYSAGGTEAFF
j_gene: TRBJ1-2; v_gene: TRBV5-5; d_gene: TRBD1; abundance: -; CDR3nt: TGTGCCAGCAGCATTTGGCGCGGGGGGCAGGGGGACGGCTACACCTTC; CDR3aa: CASSIWRGGQGDGYTF
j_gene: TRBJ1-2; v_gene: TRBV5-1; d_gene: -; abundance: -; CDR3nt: TGCGCCAGCAGCTTGAGACGGGAATATGGCTACACCTTC; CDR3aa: CASSLRREYGYTF
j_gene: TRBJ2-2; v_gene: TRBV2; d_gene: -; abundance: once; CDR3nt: TGTGCCAGCTGGTGGGGCATGAACACCGGGGAGCTGTTTTTT; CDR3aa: CASWWGMNTGELFF
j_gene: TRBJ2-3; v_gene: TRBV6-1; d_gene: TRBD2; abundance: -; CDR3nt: TGTGCCAGCAGTGAAAGTATAGTAGCGGGAGTAGCAGATACGCAGTATTTT; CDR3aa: CASSESIVAGVADTQYF
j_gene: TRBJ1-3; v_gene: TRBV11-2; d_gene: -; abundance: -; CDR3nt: TGTGCCAGCCTCAGTGGAAACACCATATATTTT; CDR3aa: CASLSGNTIYF
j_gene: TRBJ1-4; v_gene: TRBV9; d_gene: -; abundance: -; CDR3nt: TGTGCCAGCAGCCCCAACGGGGGTCGAAATGAAAAACTGTTTTTT; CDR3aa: CASSPNGGRNEKLFF
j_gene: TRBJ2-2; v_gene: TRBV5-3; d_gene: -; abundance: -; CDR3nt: TGTGCCAGAAGCTCTCCCGGGACTCCCGGTCGCGGGGAGCTGTTTTTT; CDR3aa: CARSSPGTPGRGELFF
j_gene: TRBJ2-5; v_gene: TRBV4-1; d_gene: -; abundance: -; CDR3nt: TGCGCCAGCAGCCAAGATGGACAGCAAGAGACCCAGTACTTC; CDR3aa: CASSQDGQQETQYF
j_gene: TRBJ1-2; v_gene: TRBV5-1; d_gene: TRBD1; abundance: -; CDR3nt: TGCGCCAGCAGCTTGGGCAGGGGGACCCCGAACTATGGCTACACCTTC; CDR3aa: CASSLGRGTPNYGYTF
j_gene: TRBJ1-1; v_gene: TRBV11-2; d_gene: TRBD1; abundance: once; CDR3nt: TGTGCCAGCATCAACAGGGGGCTGGGGACTGAAGCTTTCTTT; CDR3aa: CASINRGLGTEAFF
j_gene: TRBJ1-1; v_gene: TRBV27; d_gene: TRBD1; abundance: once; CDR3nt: TGTGCCAGCAGTTTATCGTCAGGGGGGAACACTGAAGCTTTCTTT; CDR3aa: CASSLSSGGNTEAFF
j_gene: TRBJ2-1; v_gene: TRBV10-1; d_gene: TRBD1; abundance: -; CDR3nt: TGCGCCAGCAGTGAGGACAGGGGGGTGTACAATGAGCAGTTCTTC; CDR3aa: CASSEDRGVYNEQFF
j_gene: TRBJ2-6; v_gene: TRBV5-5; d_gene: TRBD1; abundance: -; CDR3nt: TGTGCCAGCAGCCTCCGACAGGGGGCCCCCGTTGGGGCCAACGTCCTGACTTTC; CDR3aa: CASSLRQGAPVGANVLTF
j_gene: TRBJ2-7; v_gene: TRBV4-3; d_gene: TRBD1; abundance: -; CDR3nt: TGCGCCAGCAGTCTTACCCCAGGGGGACAGGGGGCTTTTAGCTCCTACGAGCAGTACTTC; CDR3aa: CASSLTPGGQGAFSSYEQYF
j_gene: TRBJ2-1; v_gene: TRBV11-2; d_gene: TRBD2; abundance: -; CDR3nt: TGTGCCAGCAGCCCCCCAGGGAGTAGCGGGAGCTATGAGCAGTTCTTC; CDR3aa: CASSPPGSSGSYEQFF
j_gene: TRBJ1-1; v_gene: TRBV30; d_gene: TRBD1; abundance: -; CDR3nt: TGTGCCTGGAGTGCTTACAGGGGCATGAACACTGAAGCTTTCTTT; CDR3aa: CAWSAYRGMNTEAFF
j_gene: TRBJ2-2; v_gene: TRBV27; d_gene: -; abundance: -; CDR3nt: TGTGCCAGCAGTTTAGGCCAGGGGTACGGGGAGCTGTTTTTT; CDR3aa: CASSLGQGYGELFF
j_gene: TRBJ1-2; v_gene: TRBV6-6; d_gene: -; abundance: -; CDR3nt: TGTGCCAGCAGTTACTCGAGAAGAGCGGGAGGCTACACCTTC; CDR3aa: CASSYSRRAGGYTF
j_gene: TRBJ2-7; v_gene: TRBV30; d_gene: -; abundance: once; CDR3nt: TGTGCCTGGAGTGACCCACTGACAGCTGGCTCATCCGAGCAGTACTTC; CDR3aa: CAWSDPLTAGSSEQYF
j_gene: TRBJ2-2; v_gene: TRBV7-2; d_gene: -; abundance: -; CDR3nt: TGTGCCAGCAGCTTGGGGGCGGGGGAGCTGTTTTTT; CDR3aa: CASSLGAGELFF
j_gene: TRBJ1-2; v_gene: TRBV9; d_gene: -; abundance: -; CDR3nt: TGTGCCAGCAGCCTTCGGGGAGGTATGAGCTACTATGGCTACACCTTC; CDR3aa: CASSLRGGMSYYGYTF
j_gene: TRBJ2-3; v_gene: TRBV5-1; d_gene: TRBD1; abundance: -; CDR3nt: TGCGCCAGCAGCCCCGGGACAGCTTCTAGCACAGATACGCAGTATTTT; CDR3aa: CASSPGTASSTDTQYF
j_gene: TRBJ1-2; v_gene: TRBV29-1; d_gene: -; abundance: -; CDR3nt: TGCAGCGTTGAAGAGGGGACTCCAAACTATGGCTACACCTTC; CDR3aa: CSVEEGTPNYGYTF
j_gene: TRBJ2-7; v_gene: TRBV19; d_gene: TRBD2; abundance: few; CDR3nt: TGTGCCAGTAGTATTCAGCGGGAGAGCTCCTACGAGCAGTACTTC; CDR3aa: CASSIQRESSYEQYF
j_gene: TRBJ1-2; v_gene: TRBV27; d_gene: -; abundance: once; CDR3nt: TGTGCCAGCAGTTTATCAGGCGGCGATGGCTACACCTTC; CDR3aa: CASSLSGGDGYTF
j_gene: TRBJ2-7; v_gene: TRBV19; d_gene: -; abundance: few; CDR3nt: TGTGCCAGTAGTATTGGCAGGGGCTACGAGCAGTACTTC; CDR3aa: CASSIGRGYEQYF
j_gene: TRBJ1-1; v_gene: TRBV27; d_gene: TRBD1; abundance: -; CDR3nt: TGTGCCAGCCACCGGACAGGGTGGACTGAAGCTTTCTTT; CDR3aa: CASHRTGWTEAFF
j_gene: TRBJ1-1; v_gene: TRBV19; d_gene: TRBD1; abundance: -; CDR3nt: TGTGCCAGTAGTATCAGACAGGGTCTTGAAGCTTTCTTT; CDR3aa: CASSIRQGLEAFF
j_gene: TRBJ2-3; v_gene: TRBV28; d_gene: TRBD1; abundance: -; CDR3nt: TGTGCCAGCGCCCCGGGACAGGGGGTCACAGATACGCAGTATTTT; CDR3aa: CASAPGQGVTDTQYF
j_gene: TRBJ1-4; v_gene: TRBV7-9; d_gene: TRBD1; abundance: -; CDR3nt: TGTGCCAGCAGCTCTAACAGGGGGAAAGGTCCTAATGAAAAACTGTTTTTT; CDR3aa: CASSSNRGKGPNEKLFF
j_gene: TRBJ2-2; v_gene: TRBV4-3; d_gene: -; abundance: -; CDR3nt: TGCGCCAGCAGCCACCTAGACAGACCTACCGGGGAGCTGTTTTTT; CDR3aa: CASSHLDRPTGELFF
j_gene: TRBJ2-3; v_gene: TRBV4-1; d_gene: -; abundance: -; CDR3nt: TGCGCCAGCAGCCAAACATTAAGGGTCGAGGGCACAGATACACAGTATTTT; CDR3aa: CASSQTLRVEGTDTQYF
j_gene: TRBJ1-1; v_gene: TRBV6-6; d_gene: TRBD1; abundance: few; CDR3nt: TGTGCCAGCAGTTTGACAGGGGGCACTGAAGCTTTCTTT; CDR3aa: CASSLTGGTEAFF
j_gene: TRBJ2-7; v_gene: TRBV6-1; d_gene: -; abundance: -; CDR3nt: TGTGCCAGCAGTGAATATGCAGGGTCCTACGAGCAGTACTTC; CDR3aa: CASSEYAGSYEQYF
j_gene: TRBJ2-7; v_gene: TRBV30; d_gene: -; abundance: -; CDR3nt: TGTGCCTGGAGTGTAAAGGGGGGGGGTCCCTACGAGCAGTACTTC; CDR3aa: CAWSVKGGGPYEQYF
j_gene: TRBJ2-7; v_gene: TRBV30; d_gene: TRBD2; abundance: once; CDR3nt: TGTGCCTGGAGTGCGGGACTAGCGGGTTCCTACGAGCAGTACTTC; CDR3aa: CAWSAGLAGSYEQYF
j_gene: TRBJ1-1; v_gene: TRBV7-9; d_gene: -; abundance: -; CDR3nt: TGTGCCAGCAGCTTAGAAGACAGCTACACTGAAGCTTTCTTT; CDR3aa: CASSLEDSYTEAFF
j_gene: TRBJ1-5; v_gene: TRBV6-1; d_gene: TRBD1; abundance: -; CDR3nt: TGTGCCAGCAGTTCGGGACAGGGCAATCAGCCCCAGCATTTT; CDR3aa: CASSSGQGNQPQHF
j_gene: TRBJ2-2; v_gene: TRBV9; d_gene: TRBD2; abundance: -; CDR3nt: TGTGCCAGCAGCGTATCCCACAGCGGGGGGAACACCGGGGAGCTGTTTTTT; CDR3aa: CASSVSHSGGNTGELFF
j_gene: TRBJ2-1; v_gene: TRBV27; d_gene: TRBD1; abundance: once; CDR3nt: TGTGCCAGCAGGAGGACAGGGTGGAATGAGCAGTTCTTC; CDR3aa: CASRRTGWNEQFF
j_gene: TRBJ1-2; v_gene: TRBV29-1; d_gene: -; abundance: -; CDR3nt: TGCAGCGTTGGGTCGGACTATGGCTACACCTTC; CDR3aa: CSVGSDYGYTF
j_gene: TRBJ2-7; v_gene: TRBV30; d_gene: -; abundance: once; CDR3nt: TGTGCCTGGAGCCCGGGGAACCACGAGCAGTACTTC; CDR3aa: CAWSPGNHEQYF
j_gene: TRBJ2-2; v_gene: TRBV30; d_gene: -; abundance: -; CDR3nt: TGTGCCTGGAGTGTGGGCCACCCGAACACCGGGGAGCTGTTTTTT; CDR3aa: CAWSVGHPNTGELFF
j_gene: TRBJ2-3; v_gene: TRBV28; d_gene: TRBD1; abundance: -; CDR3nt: TGTGCCAGCAGTTTGGAACAGGGGGGCACAGATACGCAGTATTTT; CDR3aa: CASSLEQGGTDTQYF
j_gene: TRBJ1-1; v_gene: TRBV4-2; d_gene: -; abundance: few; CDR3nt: TGTGCCAGCAGCCAAGACCCCGTTATGAACACTGAAGCTTTCTTT; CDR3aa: CASSQDPVMNTEAFF